Below, one T cell receptor beta chain is given with its context. What it binds is unknown. This specimen belongs to a study of shared clonotypes between healthy human individuals. Study results and caveats: Sharing across a few donors was seen in 4.5% to 5.5% of naive CD4 clonotypes.

In the source study's methods: With immunoSEQ giving junction-only sequences and no quality scores, filtering differed. Here immunoSEQ multiplex PCR was the method, and the copy in TCRdb shows in-frame clones only, minus some. V and J calls and clone size come straight from that table; D and trimming were deduced from the DNA. The sample holds about 1 million clones; approximately 70% are singletons and the top ten take about 1.5%. CDR1 and CDR2 from the germline V gene are GTSNPN and SVGIG (reference sequence). V shed 4 bases, J shed 10 bases, and the junction held 13 bases outside the gene matches. The CDR3 is 15 amino acids.

The TCR was taken from a man younger than 30 in good health. J is TRBJ1-1 and V is TRBV30; 12 positions match TRBD1. Sequencing was performed on memory CD4+ T cells sorted from blood. As to subset: CD45RA-negative fraction. The CDR3: CAWILKARDRGLAFF. CDR3 sequence (DNA): TGTGCCTGGATATTGAAAGCCCGGGACAGGGGGCTAGCTTTCTTT.